Given below is one TCR beta chain in context. This CDR3 comprises 13 residues. V shed 5 bases and J 9 bases; nucleotides not matched to a gene: 6. Germline loops: CDR1 PRHDT, CDR2 FYEKMQ (reference sequence). Original processing methods: Researchers report that nucleated cell counts were estimated from reference gene primer amplification. The protocol was immunoSEQ multiplex PCR, while the TCRdb copy is restricted to in-frame clones and leaves out a portion. D and trimming come from the DNA, and the V and J calls and clone size come from that table. This sample has 210,000 or so clones; approximately 89% occur once, and the top ten carry 4.5% to 5.5%. These data originate in a study of blood T cell repertoires in COVID-19. Whole-study context: Both acute and convalescent COVID-19 samples were obtained from the United States, Italy and Spain. T cells, B-cell-depleted T cells, or PBMCs provided the cDNA or gDNA that served as material.

This TCR came from a woman aged 40 to 49 with acute or convalescent COVID-19. This chain connects TRBV13 to TRBJ2-1; 8 bases fit TRBD1. The source material was peripheral blood. The CDR3 loop reads CASSGQGFGEQFF. The DNA for the CDR3 is TGTGCCAGCAGCGGACAGGGATTCGGTGAGCAGTTCTTC.